Listed below are T cell receptor beta chains from one sample, sequenced in a study of blood T cells in healthy people across ages. MiXCR, applied by TCRdb to the 5' RACE reads, yields one record per CDR3 protein. The data contain approximately 800,000 distinct CDR3 sequences, about 53% of them singletons. The specimen sequenced was blood. The receptors here all came from a man aged 80 or over in good health. Both conserved end residues are part of each CDR3. D genes are given only for firm matches. Part of the rows lack a size; the others show once, few, many or a class for expanded clones.

j_gene | v_gene | d_gene | abundance | CDR3aa | CDR3nt
TRBJ2-7 | TRBV7-6 | NA | NA | CASSLQQGSYEQYF | TGTGCCAGCAGCCTACAACAGGGATCCTACGAGCAGTACTTC
TRBJ2-2 | TRBV25-1 | NA | NA | CASSEYTGVATGELFF | TGTGCCAGCAGTGAATATACTGGGGTTGCCACCGGGGAGCTGTTTTTT
TRBJ1-2 | TRBV29-1 | TRBD1 | NA | CSAGQGARGYTF | TGCAGCGCCGGACAGGGGGCGCGTGGCTACACCTTC
TRBJ2-1 | TRBV5-1 | TRBD2 | NA | CASTRTSGMGARSYNEQFF | TGCGCCAGCACCCGGACTAGCGGGATGGGAGCTCGGTCCTACAATGAGCAGTTCTTC
TRBJ2-5 | TRBV4-1 | NA | once | CASSQEWVRAQYF | TGCGCCAGCAGCCAAGAATGGGTTCGGGCCCAGTACTTC
TRBJ2-7 | TRBV29-1 | TRBD2 | NA | CSVETSGYEQYF | TGCAGCGTTGAGACTAGCGGGTACGAGCAGTACTTC
TRBJ2-5 | TRBV24-1 | NA | few | CATSDPARETQYF | TGTGCCACCAGTGACCCCGCCAGAGAGACCCAGTACTTC
TRBJ2-1 | TRBV7-8 | TRBD2 | NA | CASSLGYEREGPNNEQFF | TGTGCCAGCAGCTTAGGTTATGAGCGGGAGGGCCCCAACAATGAGCAGTTCTTC
TRBJ2-7 | TRBV19 | TRBD2 | few | CASRDLAGGFYEQYF | TGTGCCAGTAGAGATCTAGCGGGAGGATTCTACGAGCAGTACTTC
TRBJ2-1 | TRBV21-1 | NA | NA | CASRLHPNEQFF | TGTGCCAGCAGGTTACACCCTAATGAGCAGTTCTTC
TRBJ2-3 | TRBV20-1 | NA | NA | CSLTYPTDTQYF | TGCAGTTTGACTTACCCCACAGATACGCAGTATTTT
TRBJ2-1 | TRBV10-1 | TRBD1 | NA | CASSESAGGTSWSYNEQFF | TGCGCCAGCAGTGAGTCTGCAGGGGGCACGTCCTGGAGTTACAATGAGCAGTTCTTC
TRBJ2-7 | TRBV29-1 | TRBD1 | NA | CSAQGQGHYEQYF | TGCAGCGCCCAGGGACAGGGGCACTACGAGCAGTACTTC
TRBJ2-3 | TRBV7-3 | NA | NA | CASSVRVGPDTQYF | TGTGCCAGCAGCGTCCGTGTAGGGCCGGATACGCAGTATTTT
TRBJ1-6 | TRBV7-8 | NA | NA | CASSLDTLGYNSPLHF | TGTGCCAGCAGCTTGGACACGCTGGGATATAATTCACCCCTCCACTTT
TRBJ1-4 | TRBV12-3/TRBV12-4 | NA | NA | CASSFPGLNEKLFF | TGTGCCAGCAGTTTCCCTGGGCTTAATGAAAAACTGTTTTTT
TRBJ1-4 | TRBV4-2 | TRBD1 | few | CASSQAQGQGNEKLFF | TGTGCCAGCAGCCAAGCTCAGGGACAGGGGAATGAAAAACTGTTTTTT
TRBJ2-5 | TRBV4-2 | TRBD2 | NA | CASSQDLSFGGLAGMGETQYF | TGTGCCAGCAGCCAAGATCTAAGCTTCGGCGGACTAGCGGGAATGGGGGAGACCCAGTACTTC
TRBJ2-3 | TRBV24-1 | NA | NA | CATSDLDGFTDTQYF | TGTGCCACCAGTGATCTGGACGGTTTCACAGATACGCAGTATTTT
TRBJ2-3 | TRBV10-3 | NA | NA | CAISESVAAGHRDAYF | TGTGCCATCAGTGAGTCAGTGGCGGCAGGACACAGAGACGCGTATTTT
TRBJ2-1 | TRBV28 | NA | few | CASSPRDSRGNEQFF | TGTGCCAGCAGTCCGCGGGACTCCAGGGGGAATGAGCAGTTCTTC
TRBJ1-2 | TRBV7-2 | NA | NA | CASSLTGPPRGYGYTF | TGTGCCAGCAGCTTAACCGGGCCTCCCAGGGGCTATGGCTACACCTTC
TRBJ2-1 | TRBV24-1 | NA | NA | CATSDLQDGPYNEQFF | TGTGCCACCAGTGATTTGCAAGACGGACCCTACAATGAGCAGTTCTTC
TRBJ2-7 | TRBV6-1 | TRBD2 | few | CASSRHTSGSSYEQYF | TGTGCCAGCAGTCGACACACTAGCGGGTCCTCCTACGAGCAGTACTTC
TRBJ1-4 | TRBV25-1 | NA | NA | CASSENENRPNEKLFF | TGTGCCAGCAGTGAAAATGAGAACAGACCTAATGAAAAACTGTTTTTT
TRBJ2-7 | TRBV4-2 | NA | NA | CASSQGDGQEQYF | TGTGCCAGCAGCCAAGGGGACGGACAGGAGCAGTACTTC
TRBJ2-7 | TRBV29-1 | TRBD2 | many | CSADTGLAGTSYEQYF | TGCAGCGCCGATACCGGACTAGCGGGAACGAGCTACGAGCAGTACTTC
TRBJ2-3 | TRBV12-3/TRBV12-4 | TRBD2 | NA | CASSELAGSGTDTQYF | TGTGCCAGCAGTGAGCTAGCGGGAAGCGGCACAGATACGCAGTATTTT
TRBJ2-1 | TRBV7-2 | TRBD2 | many | CASSLPPGTSGGAIRNEQFF | TGTGCCAGCAGCTTACCCCCCGGGACTAGCGGGGGGGCCATTAGAAATGAGCAGTTCTTC
TRBJ2-1 | TRBV6-2/TRBV6-3 | NA | NA | CASSWQSGSYNEQFF | TGTGCCAGCAGTTGGCAGAGCGGCTCCTACAATGAGCAGTTCTTC
TRBJ1-6 | TRBV6-5 | NA | NA | CASSRQFGSPLHF | TGTGCCAGCAGTCGACAGTTCGGGTCACCCCTCCACTTT
TRBJ1-1 | TRBV3-1 | TRBD1 | NA | CASGTDPNTEAFF | TGTGCCAGCGGGACAGACCCGAACACTGAAGCTTTCTTT
TRBJ2-1 | TRBV20-1 | TRBD2 | NA | CSARSTGSGGSYNEQFF | TGCAGTGCTAGATCCACGGGTAGCGGGGGGTCCTACAATGAGCAGTTCTTC
TRBJ2-2 | TRBV12-3/TRBV12-4 | NA | NA | CASSRAPTGELFF | TGTGCCAGCAGTCGGGCCCCGACCGGGGAGCTGTTTTTT
TRBJ2-7 | TRBV5-1 | TRBD2 | NA | CASSLAGGLIYEQYF | TGCGCCAGCAGCTTGGCGGGAGGGCTCATTTACGAGCAGTACTTC
TRBJ2-3 | TRBV27 | TRBD1 | NA | CASGQNPGQGTHTQYF | TGTGCCAGCGGCCAGAATCCGGGACAGGGGACCCACACGCAGTATTTT
TRBJ2-5 | TRBV20-1 | NA | NA | CSARDLRPQETQYF | TGCAGTGCTAGAGATCTGAGGCCCCAAGAGACCCAGTACTTC
TRBJ2-7 | TRBV6-5 | NA | few | CASSSYRSGSPYEQYF | TGTGCCAGCAGTTCCTACAGGTCCGGGAGTCCCTACGAGCAGTACTTC
TRBJ1-5 | TRBV28 | NA | NA | CASSSSSQGDQPQHF | TGTGCCAGCAGTTCGTCCTCCCAGGGCGATCAGCCCCAGCATTTT
TRBJ1-6 | TRBV6-1 | NA | NA | CASSGSTLGTAVKPGSYNSPLHF | TGTGCCAGCAGTGGCAGTACTCTCGGGACGGCCGTTAAACCCGGTTCCTATAATTCACCCCTCCACTTT
TRBJ2-5 | TRBV18 | TRBD2 | NA | CASSPLAGALQETQYF | TGTGCCAGCTCACCACTAGCGGGAGCCCTCCAAGAGACCCAGTACTTC
TRBJ2-4 | TRBV29-1 | NA | NA | CSGGDRQVRYF | TGCAGCGGGGGGGACCGCCAAGTGCGGTACTTC
TRBJ2-1 | TRBV12-3/TRBV12-4 | NA | few | CASSFLGLSYNEQFF | TGTGCCAGCAGCTTTCTCGGGCTGAGCTACAATGAGCAGTTCTTC
TRBJ2-5 | TRBV5-1 | NA | few | CASSLMGDIPQETQYF | TGCGCCAGCAGCTTGATGGGGGACATTCCCCAAGAGACCCAGTACTTC
TRBJ2-5 | TRBV7-2 | TRBD1 | NA | CASSLGGDRETQYF | TGTGCCAGCAGCTTAGGTGGGGACAGGGAGACCCAGTACTTC
TRBJ2-5 | TRBV7-8 | NA | NA | CASSLALAELQETQYF | TGTGCCAGCAGCTTAGCACTGGCGGAACTCCAAGAGACCCAGTACTTC
TRBJ2-7 | TRBV7-9 | TRBD2 | few | CASSSTASGSMTSGGFYEQYF | TGTGCCAGCAGCTCCACTGCGTCGGGCAGTATGACTAGCGGGGGATTCTACGAGCAGTACTTC
TRBJ2-7 | TRBV3-1 | NA | NA | CASSQEQLAAYEQYF | TGTGCCAGCAGCCAAGAACAGCTAGCCGCCTACGAGCAGTACTTC
TRBJ2-5 | TRBV7-6 | NA | NA | CASSLEVSSWETQYF | TGTGCCAGCAGCTTAGAGGTCAGCTCTTGGGAGACCCAGTACTTC
TRBJ2-5 | TRBV7-2 | NA | NA | CASSSSGPFVGETQYF | TGTGCCAGCAGTTCCTCGGGACCGTTCGTCGGGGAGACCCAGTACTTC
TRBJ2-1 | TRBV9 | TRBD2 | NA | CASRGSGRTNEQFF | TGTGCCAGTCGTGGTAGCGGGAGGACCAATGAGCAGTTCTTC
TRBJ1-5 | TRBV3-1 | TRBD1 | NA | CASSDRDGNQPQHF | TGTGCCAGCAGTGACAGGGATGGCAATCAGCCCCAGCATTTT